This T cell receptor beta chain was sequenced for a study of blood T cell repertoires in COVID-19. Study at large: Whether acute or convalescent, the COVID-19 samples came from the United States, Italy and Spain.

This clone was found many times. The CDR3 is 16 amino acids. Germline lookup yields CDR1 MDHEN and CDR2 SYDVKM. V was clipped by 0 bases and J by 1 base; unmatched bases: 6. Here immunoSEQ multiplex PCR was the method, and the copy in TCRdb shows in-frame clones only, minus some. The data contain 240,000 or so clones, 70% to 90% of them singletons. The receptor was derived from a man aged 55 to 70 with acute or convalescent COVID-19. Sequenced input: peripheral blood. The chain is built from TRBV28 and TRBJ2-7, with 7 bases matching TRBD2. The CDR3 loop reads CASSLWRPGRSYEQYF. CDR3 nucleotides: TGTGCCAGCAGTTTATGGAGGCCCGGGAGGTCCTACGAGCAGTACTTC.